The clone carrying this TCR beta chain was picked up many times. The sample is drawn from a study of T cells in Graves' hyperthyroidism and ophthalmopathy. What was amplified from RNA transcripts were TCR beta CDR3 regions. Using the HTBI primer set, a first-round RT-PCR was run on the TCR CDR3. One entry per CDR3 protein, called by TCRdb with MiXCR from the multiplex PCR reads. Of 300,000 to 450,000 distinct CDR3 sequences listed, 14% to 15% are singletons. In patients aged 18 to 65, hyperthyroidism was newly diagnosed, with duration under 2 months. Germline CDR1 is SQVTM and CDR2 is ANQGSEA. This CDR3 spans 14 amino acids. Trimming shortened V by 6 bases and J by 1 base, and 13 bases separated the two germline ends.

This receptor was obtained from a woman aged 25 to 45 with Graves' hyperthyroidism. The chain combines TRBV29-1 with TRBJ2-1, with a possible D match to TRBD2 (7 bases). Source material: blood. DNA for the CDR3: TGCAGCGTGGGGGGAGGGGGTTCCTACAATGAGCAGTTCTTC. This codes for CSVGGGGSYNEQFF.